This TCR beta chain was observed in a study of blood T cell repertoires in COVID-19. Study background: Nucleic acid was either cDNA or gDNA, and it came from T cells, B-cell-depleted T cells, or PBMCs.

After removal of 5 bases from V and 1 base from J, the junction contained 4 bases not matched to a gene. Germline V gene lookup returns CDR1 LNHDA and CDR2 SQIVND (reference sequence). CDR3 length: 16 amino acids. Original data processing: Reference gene primers were amplified, and this amplification served to estimate nucleated cell counts. Produced via immunoSEQ multiplex PCR; TCRdb's table is partial and in-frame only. The V and J calls and clone size come from that table; D and trimming were worked out from the DNA. The data show more than 250,000 clones, around four fifths seen once. The receptor's source is a woman in her fifties or sixties with acute or convalescent COVID-19. The chain uses TRBV19 and TRBJ2-3; 12 positions agree with TRBD2. Source material: peripheral blood. The CDR3 DNA follows: TGTGCCAGTAGTGCCCGACTAGCGGGGGGCACAGATACGCAGTATTTT. Translation gives CASSARLAGGTDTQYF. The variable domain in full, completed from reference TRBV19 and TRBJ2-3, reads DGGITQSPKYLFRKEGQNVTLSCEQNLNHDAMYWYRQDPGQGLRLIYYSQIVNDFQKGDIAEGYSVSREKKESFPLTVTSAQKNPTAFYLCASSARLAGGTDTQYFGPGTRLTVL.